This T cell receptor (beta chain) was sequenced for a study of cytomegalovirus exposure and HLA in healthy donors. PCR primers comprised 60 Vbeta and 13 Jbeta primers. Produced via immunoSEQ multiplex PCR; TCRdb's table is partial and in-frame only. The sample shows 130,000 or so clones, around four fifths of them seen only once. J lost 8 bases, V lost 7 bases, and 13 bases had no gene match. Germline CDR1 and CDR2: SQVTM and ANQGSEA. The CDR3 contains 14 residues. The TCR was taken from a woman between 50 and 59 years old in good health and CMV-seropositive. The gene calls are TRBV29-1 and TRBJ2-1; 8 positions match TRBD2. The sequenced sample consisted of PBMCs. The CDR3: CSARGGGPSDEQFF. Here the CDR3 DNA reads TGCAGCGCTCGGGGGGGAGGGCCCTCTGATGAGCAGTTCTTC.